A single sample is the source of the 31 T cell receptor beta chains below, sequenced in a study of blood T cells in healthy people across ages. Together with a sample-barcoded 5' primer, a J-beta primer mix was included in a second PCR lasting about 6 to 12 cycles. TCRdb re-called the 5' RACE reads through MiXCR, storing one row per CDR3 protein. This sample yields approximately 800,000 distinct CDR3 sequences, of which about 56% are seen a single time; around 24% belongs to the top ten. Sequencing was done on a sample of blood. The receptors derive from a man aged 40-49 years in good health.

The rearrangement joins TRBV11-3 to TRBJ2-3, with D possibly being TRBD2 (5 bases). This CDR3 is 16 amino acids long. Germline CDR1 is SGHNT and CDR2 is YENEEA. V lost 3 bases to trimming and J lost 0 bases, with 13 bases between them. As DNA, the CDR3 is TGTGCCAGCAGCTTTTCCGGGATCGGAAGCACAGATACGCAGTATTTT. Translated: CASSFSGIGSTDTQYF.

V gene TRBV6-1 combines with J gene TRBJ1-2, with D perhaps matching TRBD1 (6 bases). With 7 bases removed from V and 4 bases from J, the gap between germline ends came to 16 bases. The CDR3 contains 14 residues. Germline CDR1 and CDR2: MNHNS and SASEGT. In nucleotides, the CDR3 is TGTGCCAGCAATACGGACAGTATCGTCTATGGCTACACCTTC. Its translation is CASNTDSIVYGYTF.

This sequence joins TRBV7-3 and TRBJ2-1; TRBD1 aligns across 8 bases. Germline loops: CDR1 SGHTA, CDR2 FQGTGA. The CDR3 runs 14 residues. V lost 5 bases, J lost 8 bases, and 8 bases stayed unmatched. In DNA form, the CDR3 reads TGTGCCAGCAGCGACAGGGGTCTAGACGATGAGCAGTTCTTC. As protein: CASSDRGLDDEQFF.

This clonotype was seen only a few times. The chain links TRBV5-1 to TRBJ2-7; D not certain. Deletions cut 0 bases from V and 3 bases from J, with 10 bases between. Germline V gives CDR1 SGHRS, CDR2 YFSETQ. This CDR3 spans 14 amino acids. CDR3: CASSLALPLYEQYF. DNA of the CDR3: TGCGCCAGCAGCTTGGCGCTACCACTCTACGAGCAGTACTTC.

The chain employs TRBV6-5 and TRBJ2-3; 11 bases agree with TRBD2. J was trimmed by 9 bases and V by 10 bases; bases with no gene match: 12. The CDR3 covers 14 residues. In germline, CDR1 is MNHEY, CDR2 SVGAGI. The CDR3 region has the DNA TGTGCCACCCGGCCGGGACTAGCGGCAATAACGCAGTATTTT. It yields the protein CATRPGLAAITQYF.

The rearrangement links TRBV20-1 to TRBJ2-5; 10 bases map to TRBD2. The CDR3 has 18 residues. Germline lookup yields CDR1 DFQATT and CDR2 SNEGSKA (reference sequence). After removal of 3 bases from V and 0 bases from J, the junction contained 13 bases not matched to a gene. In DNA, the CDR3 is TGCAGTGCTAGGGCCGGGACTAGCGAGAGGGGGTACCAAGAGACCCAGTACTTC. It encodes CSARAGTSERGYQETQYF.

In regard to this clonotype: The junction and the germline gene differ at one end; a read error may be behind it. V gene TRBV20-1 combines with J gene TRBJ2-1, with 7 bases identical to TRBD2. The CDR3 is 16 amino acids. Germline-derived CDR1 and CDR2 are DFQATT and SNEGSKA (reference sequence). In nucleotides, the CDR3 is TGCCGTGCTAGAGCTCGCGTGAGCGGGAACTACAATGAGCAGTTCTTC. This codes for CRARARVSGNYNEQFF.

This clonotype turned up a few times. The chain carries TRBV20-1 and TRBJ2-5; unclear D gene. Germline CDR1 and CDR2: DFQATT and SNEGSKA (reference sequence). Between the trimmed V and J ends, which lost 4 bases and 1 base, there was a span of 10 bases. The CDR3 extends over 13 amino acids. The CDR3 region is CSAIITPQETQYF. The CDR3 nucleotides read TGCAGTGCTATCATAACACCCCAAGAGACCCAGTACTTC.

This clonotype has just one count. The chain joins TRBV29-1 to TRBJ2-3; D might be TRBD1 or TRBD2, each matching 5 bases. Trimming removed 8 bases from V and 2 bases from J, with 23 bases in between. CDR3 length: 16 amino acids. CDR1 is SQVTM, CDR2 ANQGSEA, per germline. CDR3 bases: TGCAGCCCAACTGAACGGGGCCCGCTAAACACAGATACGCAGTATTTT. Its translation is CSPTERGPLNTDTQYF.

V usage is TRBV7-2 and J usage is TRBJ2-1, with D possibly TRBD2 on 6 matching bases. V was cut by 2 bases and J by 8 bases, with 10 bases left in between. The germline gives CDR1 SGHTA, CDR2 FQGNSA. This CDR3 is 13 amino acids long. The CDR3 spells CASSLLSGDEQFF. CDR3 DNA: TGTGCCAGCAGCTTACTTTCGGGGGATGAGCAGTTCTTC.

This clonotype has only a few counts. The V call is TRBV19, the J call TRBJ2-7; 10 bases fit TRBD1. The V gene end was trimmed by 4 bases and the J gene end by 4 bases; junction bases not matched to a gene: 10. The CDR3 spans 16 residues. CDR1 and CDR2 (germline): LNHDA, SQIVND (reference sequence). DNA for the CDR3: TGTGCCAGTAGTAGGGAAGCGGGACAGGGGACTTACGAGCAGTACTTC. Translating it yields CASSREAGQGTYEQYF.

V is TRBV2 and J is TRBJ1-2; unclear D gene. There are 15 residues in the CDR3. Germline lookup yields CDR1 SNHLY and CDR2 FYNNEI. Trimming removed 6 bases from V and 4 bases from J, with 18 bases in between. The chain's CDR3 is CASSLSGPTTYGYTF. The CDR3 nucleotides are TGTGCCAGCAGCCTATCGGGCCCAACCACCTATGGCTACACCTTC.

The V call is TRBV13, the J call TRBJ2-7; the D gene is possibly TRBD2 (5 bases). V dropped 5 bases and J dropped 0 bases, with 11 bases sitting between them. CDR3 length: 14 amino acids. CDR1 and CDR2 (germline): PRHDT, FYEKMQ (reference sequence). CDR3 nucleotides: TGTGCCAGCAGCCCCGACACTAGCTCCTACGAGCAGTACTTC. Translation: CASSPDTSSYEQYF. The variable domain in full, with the rest retrieved from reference TRBV13 and TRBJ2-7, is AAGVIQSPRHLIKEKRETATLKCYPIPRHDTVYWYQQGPGQDPQFLISFYEKMQSDKGSIPDRFSAQQFSDYHSELNMSSLELGDSALYFCASSPDTSSYEQYFGPGTRLTVT.

This clonotype has just a few counts. The V call is TRBV9, the J call TRBJ2-7; 9 nucleotides agree with TRBD1. The germline gives CDR1 SGDLS, CDR2 YYNGEE. The CDR3 runs 15 residues. Unmatched junction bases numbered 8, after V lost 4 bases and J lost 3 bases. CDR3 coding DNA: TGTGCCAGCAGCTCCTCGACAGGGGGTTACTACGAGCAGTACTTC. Protein sequence: CASSSSTGGYYEQYF.

This chain links TRBV2 with TRBJ1-2; D uncertain. V lost 5 bases, J lost 4 bases, and 11 bases lay in between. Germline CDR1 and CDR2: SNHLY and FYNNEI. The CDR3 runs 13 residues. The CDR3 nucleotides are TGTGCCAGCAGTAACGGAGTTGGCTATGGCTACACCTTC. It specifies CASSNGVGYGYTF.

This clonotype appeared a few times. The chain couples TRBV9 to TRBJ2-3; 7 nucleotides line up with TRBD2. The germline gives CDR1 SGDLS, CDR2 YYNGEE. This CDR3 region has 16 residues. Trimming removed 0 bases from V and 2 bases from J; junction bases left unmatched: 6. The CDR3 region has the DNA TGTGCCAGCAGCGTAGTGGCGGGGGAACCCACAGATACGCAGTATTTT. Protein: CASSVVAGEPTDTQYF.

CDR3 in DNA: TGTGCCAGCACCCAACCCTGGACACAAGAGACCCAGTACTTC. This encodes CASTQPWTQETQYF. The J gene is TRBJ2-5, the V gene TRBV6-5, with D tentatively TRBD1 (5 bases). Per the germline V gene, CDR1 is MNHEY and CDR2 is SVGAGI. This CDR3 has 14 amino acids. Trimming stripped 7 bases from V and 2 bases from J, with 14 bases between.

This sequence joins TRBV7-2 and TRBJ2-3; 8 bases match TRBD2. The CDR3 is 15 amino acids. Germline V gene sequence: CDR1 SGHTA, CDR2 FQGNSA. V gave up 6 bases and J gave up 5 bases; unmatched junction bases: 10. In DNA, the CDR3 is TGTGCCAGCAGTTTAACCGGGACTAGGGGAGATACGCAGTATTTT. Protein product: CASSLTGTRGDTQYF. The whole variable domain, remainder taken from reference TRBV7-2 and TRBJ2-3, is GAGVSQSPSNKVTEKGKDVELRCDPISGHTALYWYRQSLGQGLEFLIYFQGNSAPDKSGLPSDRFSAERTGGSVSTLTIQRTQQEDSAVYLCASSLTGTRGDTQYFGPGTRLTVL.

This clonotype was seen a single time. The V gene is TRBV7-3, the J gene TRBJ2-1; possibly TRBD2 for D (7 bases). CDR3 length equals 15 residues. Between the trimmed V and J ends, which lost 2 bases and 7 bases, there was a span of 15 bases. The V gene's germline CDR1 is SGHTA and CDR2 FQGTGA. DNA of the CDR3: TGTGCCAGCAGCTTAGAGGGGGGGGGGCAGAATGAGCAGTTCTTC. Its translation: CASSLEGGGQNEQFF. Full variable domain (outside the CDR3, taken from reference TRBV7-3 and TRBJ2-1): GAGVSQTPSNKVTEKGKYVELRCDPISGHTALYWYRQSLGQGPEFLIYFQGTGAADDSGLPNDRFFAVRPEGSVSTLKIQRTERGDSAVYLCASSLEGGGQNEQFFGPGTRLTVL.

The chain employs TRBV29-1 and TRBJ1-5; perhaps TRBD1 as D (5 bases). The V gene lost 7 bases and the J gene lost 2 bases, with 15 bases spanning the gap. Germline CDR1 SQVTM, CDR2 ANQGSEA. CDR3 length equals 14 residues. The CDR3, as DNA: TGCAGCGCTTCGGGGGGTCATGGCAATCAGCCCCAGCATTTT. Protein sequence: CSASGGHGNQPQHF. Full variable domain (outside the CDR3, taken from reference TRBV29-1 and TRBJ1-5): SAVISQKPSRDICQRGTSLTIQCQVDSQVTMMFWYRQQPGQSLTLIATANQGSEATYESGFVIDKFPISRPNLTFSTLTVSNMSPEDSSIYLCSASGGHGNQPQHFGDGTRLSIL.

J is TRBJ2-3 and V is TRBV28; 8 nucleotides match TRBD1. V shed 9 bases, J shed 4 bases, and the junction held 6 bases outside the gene matches. The CDR3 is made up of 13 amino acids. Germline CDR1 and CDR2: MDHEN and SYDVKM. Here the CDR3 DNA reads TGTGCCAGTCGGGACAGGTTTTCAGATACGCAGTATTTT. It translates to CASRDRFSDTQYF.

V is TRBV3-1 and J is TRBJ2-1; possibly TRBD1 for D (6 bases). V was shortened by 3 bases and J by 7 bases, with 7 bases between the two germline ends. The CDR3 covers 12 residues. The germline gives CDR1 LGHDT, CDR2 YNNKEL (reference sequence). Here the CDR3 DNA reads TGTGCCAGCAGCCAGGGGGCTAATGAGCAGTTCTTC. This sequence encodes CASSQGANEQFF.

The V and J genes are TRBV7-9 and TRBJ1-2; perhaps TRBD1 as D (5 bases). The CDR3 spans 14 residues. V was shortened by 5 bases and J by 4 bases, with 14 bases between the two germline ends. Germline CDR1 and CDR2: SEHNR and FQNEAQ (reference sequence). The CDR3 is CASSHPGPLYGYTF. The CDR3, as DNA: TGTGCCAGCAGCCACCCGGGACCGCTCTATGGCTACACCTTC.

This clonotype was counted between two and nine times. The J gene is TRBJ2-5, the V gene TRBV7-3; D unresolved. From germline, CDR1 is SGHTA and CDR2 FQGTGA. V lost 2 bases and J 4 bases, leaving 11 bases between the germline ends. This CDR3 comprises 14 residues. DNA for the CDR3: TGTGCCAGCAGCTTAGGGGTCCCCCCAGAGACCCAGTACTTC. Protein product: CASSLGVPPETQYF.

The V gene is TRBV9, the J gene TRBJ2-1; D is unresolved. The V gene lost 0 bases and the J gene lost 3 bases, with 7 bases spanning the gap. The CDR3 contains 14 residues. The germline V gene encodes CDR1 SGDLS and CDR2 YYNGEE. In DNA form, the CDR3 reads TGTGCCAGCAGCGTAGGATGGATCTACAATGAGCAGTTCTTC. As protein: CASSVGWIYNEQFF. The variable domain in full, completed from reference TRBV9 and TRBJ2-1, reads DSGVTQTPKHLITATGQRVTLRCSPRSGDLSVYWYQQSLDQGLQFLIQYYNGEERAKGNILERFSAQQFPDLHSELNLSSLELGDSALYFCASSVGWIYNEQFFGPGTRLTVL.

The chain uses TRBV7-2 and TRBJ2-1; 12 positions match TRBD2. Germline assignment: CDR1 SGHTA and CDR2 FQGNSA. V gave up 0 bases and J gave up 0 bases; unmatched junction bases: 9. This CDR3 has 20 residues. The CDR3 DNA follows: TGTGCCAGCAGCTTAGCGGTCACTAGCGGGGGGTCGAGCTCCTACAATGAGCAGTTCTTC. Protein: CASSLAVTSGGSSSYNEQFF.

The chain has TRBV7-4 and TRBJ1-2; a weak D match, TRBD1 (5 bases). Trimming removed 3 bases at V and 3 bases at J, with 26 bases between. The CDR3 contains 19 residues. CDR1 and CDR2 (germline): SGHVT, SQSDAQ. CDR3 amino acids: CASSFKTGTNLPGYYGYTF. CDR3 DNA sequence: TGTGCCAGCAGCTTTAAGACGGGGACCAACCTTCCAGGATACTATGGCTACACCTTC.

The chain couples TRBV4-3 to TRBJ1-2, with 7 positions matching TRBD1. The CDR3 runs to 15 residues. With 1 base clipped from V and 3 bases from J, the junction kept 5 bases outside the gene matches. Germline V gives CDR1 LGHNA, CDR2 YSLEER. CDR3 sequence reads: CASSQGQGLDYGYTF. The CDR3 DNA reads TGCGCCAGCAGCCAAGGACAGGGACTTGACTATGGCTACACCTTC.

This CDR3 is CAISTGLYNEQYF. As DNA, the CDR3 is TGTGCCATCAGTACGGGACTATACAATGAGCAGTACTTC. The rearrangement joins TRBV10-3 to TRBJ2-5, with 7 bases lining up with TRBD2. Germline values: CDR1 ENHRY, CDR2 SYGVKD. The CDR3 is 13 amino acids. J was trimmed by 11 bases and V by 5 bases; bases with no gene match: 11.

The chain couples TRBV18 to TRBJ1-1; D gene uncertain. The CDR3 is made up of 14 amino acids. The ends were cut back, 6 bases at V and 4 bases at J, with 15 bases in the middle. Germline V lookup: CDR1 KGHSH, CDR2 LQKENI. CDR3 sequence reads: CASSRAQRTTEAFF. CDR3 bases: TGTGCCAGCTCTCGCGCACAGAGGACCACTGAAGCTTTCTTT. Together with reference TRBV18 and TRBJ1-1, the CDR3 gives the full variable domain: NAGVMQNPRHLVRRRGQEARLRCSPMKGHSHVYWYRQLPEEGLKFMVYLQKENIIDESGMPKERFSAEFPKEGPSILRIQQVVRGDSAAYFCASSRAQRTTEAFFGQGTRLTVV.

This sequence joins TRBV10-3 and TRBJ1-5, with TRBD1 matching 7 bases. The CDR3 runs 16 residues. The ends lost 0 bases at V and 3 bases at J; junction bases unmatched: 5. Germline values: CDR1 ENHRY, CDR2 SYGVKD. The CDR3 nucleotides are TGTGCCATCAGTGAGTCGACAGGGACGATCAATCAGCCCCAGCATTTT. Encoded protein: CAISESTGTINQPQHF.